This TCR beta chain emerged from a study of blood T cells in healthy people across ages. This clonotype has just a few counts. No antigen is known for it. Findings and caveats of the study: There was no known CMV status for donors, so expanded clonotype changes were possibly confounded.

The use of a sample-barcoded 5' primer and a J-beta primer mix characterized a second PCR of about 7 to 12 cycles. TCRdb re-analysed the 5' RACE reads in MiXCR, keeping a single row per CDR3 protein. The repertoire includes approximately 2,000,000 distinct CDR3 sequences, approximately 40% of them detected once, and under 30% sits in the top ten. Peripheral blood samples of 9 to 10 milliliters were drawn from each donor. The sample taken for sequencing was blood. This sequence originates from a human donor in good health.

CDR3 sequence reads: CASSQWAGHDTEAFF. CDR3 nucleotides: TGCGCCAGCAGCCAATGGGCTGGCCACGACACTGAAGCTTTCTTT. The chain carries TRBV4-1 and TRBJ1-1, with D unclear. V lost 2 bases and J 3 bases, leaving 13 bases between the germline ends. Germline V gene lookup returns CDR1 MGHRA and CDR2 YSYEKL. This CDR3 has 15 amino acids.